This T cell receptor beta chain stems from a study of T cells in Graves' hyperthyroidism and ophthalmopathy. Study-wide findings and caveats: For ophthalmopathy, model prediction preceded onset by a median around six months.

Germline V gene lookup returns CDR1 SGHAT and CDR2 FQNNGV. CDR3 length: 15 residues. The V gene end was trimmed by 3 bases and the J gene end by 6 bases; junction bases not matched to a gene: 6. Thyroid ultrasound and orbital computed tomography, with clinical symptoms and serum thyroxine and TRAb, informed diagnoses. RNA transcripts gave rise to amplified TCR beta CDR3 regions. HTBI primers were used for first-round RT-PCR of the TCR CDR3. Using its own MiXCR run on the multiplex PCR reads, TCRdb lists one record per CDR3 protein. The data show approximately 260,000 distinct CDR3 sequences, roughly 15% seen once. With respect to this clonotype: Its antigen is currently unknown.

The source of this sequence is a woman in her 50s with Graves' hyperthyroidism that later progressed to Graves' ophthalmopathy. The J gene is TRBJ2-7, the V gene TRBV11-2; 12 bases fit TRBD2. The source material was blood. The CDR3 here is CASSLTSGSVGEQYF. The CDR3 DNA follows: TGTGCCAGCAGCTTGACTAGCGGGAGTGTGGGCGAGCAGTACTTC.